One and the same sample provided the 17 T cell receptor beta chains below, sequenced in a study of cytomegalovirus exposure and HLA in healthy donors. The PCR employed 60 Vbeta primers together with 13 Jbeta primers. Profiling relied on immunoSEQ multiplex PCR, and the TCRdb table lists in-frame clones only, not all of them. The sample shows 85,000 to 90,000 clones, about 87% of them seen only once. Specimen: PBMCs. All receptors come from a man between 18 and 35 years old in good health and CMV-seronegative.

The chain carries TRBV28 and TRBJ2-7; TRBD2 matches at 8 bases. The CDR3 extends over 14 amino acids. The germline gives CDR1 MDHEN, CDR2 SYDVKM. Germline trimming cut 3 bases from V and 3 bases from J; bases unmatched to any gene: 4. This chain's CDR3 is CASSFGRGRYEQYF. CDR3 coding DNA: TGTGCCAGCAGTTTCGGGAGGGGCCGCTACGAGCAGTACTTC.

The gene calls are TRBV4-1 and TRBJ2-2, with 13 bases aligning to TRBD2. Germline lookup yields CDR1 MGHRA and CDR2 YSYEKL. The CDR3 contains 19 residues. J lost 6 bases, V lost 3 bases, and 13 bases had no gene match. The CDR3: CASSQQRGLAGLSPGELFF. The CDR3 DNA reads TGCGCCAGCAGCCAGCAGAGGGGACTAGCGGGACTAAGCCCCGGGGAGCTGTTTTTT.

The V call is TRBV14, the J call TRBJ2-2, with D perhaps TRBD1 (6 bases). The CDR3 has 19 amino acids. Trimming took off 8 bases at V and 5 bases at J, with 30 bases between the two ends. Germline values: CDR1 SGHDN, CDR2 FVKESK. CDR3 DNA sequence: TGTGCCAGCCCCCAAACGCCCTACAGGGAAGTGGACTTAACCGGGGAGCTGTTTTTT. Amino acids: CASPQTPYREVDLTGELFF.

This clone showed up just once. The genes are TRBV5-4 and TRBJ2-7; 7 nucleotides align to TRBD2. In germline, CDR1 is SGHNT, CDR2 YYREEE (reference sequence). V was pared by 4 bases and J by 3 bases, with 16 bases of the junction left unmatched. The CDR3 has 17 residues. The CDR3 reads CASSLLKLAGDRYEQYF. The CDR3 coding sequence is TGTGCCAGCAGCCTACTGAAATTGGCGGGAGATCGCTACGAGCAGTACTTC.

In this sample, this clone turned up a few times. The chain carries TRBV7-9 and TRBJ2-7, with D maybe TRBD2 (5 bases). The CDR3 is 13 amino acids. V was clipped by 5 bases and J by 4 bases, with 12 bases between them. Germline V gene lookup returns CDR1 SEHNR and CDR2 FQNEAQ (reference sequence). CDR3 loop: CASSEGGGYEQYF. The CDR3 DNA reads TGTGCCAGCAGCGAAGGAGGAGGATACGAGCAGTACTTC.

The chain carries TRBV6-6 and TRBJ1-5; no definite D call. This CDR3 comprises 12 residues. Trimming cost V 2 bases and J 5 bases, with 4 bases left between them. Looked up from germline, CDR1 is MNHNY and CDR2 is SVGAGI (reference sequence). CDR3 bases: TGTGCCAGCAGTTACAGAGATCAGCCCCAGCATTTT. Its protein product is CASSYRDQPQHF.

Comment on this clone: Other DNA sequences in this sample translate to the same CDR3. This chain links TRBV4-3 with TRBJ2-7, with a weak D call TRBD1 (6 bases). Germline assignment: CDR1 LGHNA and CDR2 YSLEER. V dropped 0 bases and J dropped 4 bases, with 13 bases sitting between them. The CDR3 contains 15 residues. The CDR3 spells CASSQEGRGRYEQYF. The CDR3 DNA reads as TGCGCCAGCAGCCAAGAAGGCAGGGGAAGATACGAGCAGTACTTC.

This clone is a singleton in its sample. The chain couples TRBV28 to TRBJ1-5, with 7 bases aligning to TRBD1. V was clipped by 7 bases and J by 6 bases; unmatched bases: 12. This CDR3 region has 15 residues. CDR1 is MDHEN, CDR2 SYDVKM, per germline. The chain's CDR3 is CASTAGGQKVQPQHF. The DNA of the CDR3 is TGTGCCAGCACCGCCGGGGGACAGAAAGTTCAGCCCCAGCATTTT.

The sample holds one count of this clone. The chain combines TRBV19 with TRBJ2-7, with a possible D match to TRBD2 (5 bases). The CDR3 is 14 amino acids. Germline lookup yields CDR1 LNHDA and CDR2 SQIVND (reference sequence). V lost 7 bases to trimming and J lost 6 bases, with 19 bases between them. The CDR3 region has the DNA TGTGCCAGTACCGAAACTAGAGGGAAGGGCGAGCAGTACTTC. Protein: CASTETRGKGEQYF.

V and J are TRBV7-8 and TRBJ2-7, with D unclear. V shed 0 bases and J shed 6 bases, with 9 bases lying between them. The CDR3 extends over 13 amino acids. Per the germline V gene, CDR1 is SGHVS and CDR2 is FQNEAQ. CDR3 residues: CASSLAQVTEQYF. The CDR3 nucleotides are TGTGCCAGCAGCTTAGCTCAGGTCACCGAGCAGTACTTC.

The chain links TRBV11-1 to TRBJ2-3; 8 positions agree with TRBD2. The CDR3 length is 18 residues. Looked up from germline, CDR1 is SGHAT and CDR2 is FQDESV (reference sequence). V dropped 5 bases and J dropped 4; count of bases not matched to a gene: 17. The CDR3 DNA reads TGTGCCAGCAGCCCCCTGTGGAATAGCGGGATAGGCCCAGATACGCAGTATTTT. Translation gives CASSPLWNSGIGPDTQYF.

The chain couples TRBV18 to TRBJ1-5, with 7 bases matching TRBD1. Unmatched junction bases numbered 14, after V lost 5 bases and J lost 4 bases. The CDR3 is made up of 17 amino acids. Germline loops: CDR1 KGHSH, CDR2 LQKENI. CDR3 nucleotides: TGTGCCAGCTCAGGGGCAGGGGGATCAGTACGGAATCAGCCCCAGCATTTT. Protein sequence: CASSGAGGSVRNQPQHF.

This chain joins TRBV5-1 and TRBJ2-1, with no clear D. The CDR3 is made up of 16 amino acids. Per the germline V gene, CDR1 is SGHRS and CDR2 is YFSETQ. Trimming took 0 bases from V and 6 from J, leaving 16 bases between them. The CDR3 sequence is CASSLDSGIGSNEQFF. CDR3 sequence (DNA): TGCGCCAGCAGCTTGGATTCTGGCATTGGTTCCAATGAGCAGTTCTTC.

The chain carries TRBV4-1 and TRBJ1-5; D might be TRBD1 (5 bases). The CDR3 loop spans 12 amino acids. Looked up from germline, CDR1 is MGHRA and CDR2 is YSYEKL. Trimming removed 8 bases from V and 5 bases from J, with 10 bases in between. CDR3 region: CASGGVDQPQHF. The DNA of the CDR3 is TGCGCCAGCGGGGGGGTAGATCAGCCCCAGCATTTT.

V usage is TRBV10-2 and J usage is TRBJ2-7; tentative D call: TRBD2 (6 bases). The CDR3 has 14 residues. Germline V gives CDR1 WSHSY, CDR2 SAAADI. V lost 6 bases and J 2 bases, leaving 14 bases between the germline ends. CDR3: CASSRGSGTYEQYF. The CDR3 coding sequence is TGCGCCAGCAGCCGTGGTAGCGGAACCTACGAGCAGTACTTC.

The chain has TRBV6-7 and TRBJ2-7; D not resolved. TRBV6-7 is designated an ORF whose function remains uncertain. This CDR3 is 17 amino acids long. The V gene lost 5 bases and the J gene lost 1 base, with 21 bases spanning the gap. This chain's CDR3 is CASSKRPNCGSSYEQYF. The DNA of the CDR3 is TGTGCCAGCAGTAAACGACCTAACTGCGGCAGTTCCTACGAGCAGTACTTC.

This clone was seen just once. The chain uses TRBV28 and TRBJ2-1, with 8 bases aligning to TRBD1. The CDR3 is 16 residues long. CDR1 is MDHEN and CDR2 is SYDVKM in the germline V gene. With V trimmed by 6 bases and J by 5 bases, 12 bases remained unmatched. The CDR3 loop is CASSQPGQGQHNEQFF. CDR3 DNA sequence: TGTGCCAGCAGCCAACCAGGACAGGGACAGCACAATGAGCAGTTCTTC.